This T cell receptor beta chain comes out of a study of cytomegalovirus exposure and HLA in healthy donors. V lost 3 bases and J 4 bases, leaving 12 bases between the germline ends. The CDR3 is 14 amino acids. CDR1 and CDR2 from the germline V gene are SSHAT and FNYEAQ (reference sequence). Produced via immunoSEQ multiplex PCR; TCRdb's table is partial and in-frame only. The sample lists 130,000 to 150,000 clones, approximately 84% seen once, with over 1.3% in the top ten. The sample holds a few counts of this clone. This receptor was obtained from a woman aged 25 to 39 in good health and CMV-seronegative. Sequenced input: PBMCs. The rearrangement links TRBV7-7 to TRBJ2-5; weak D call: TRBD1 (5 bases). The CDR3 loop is CASSLWGQGETQYF. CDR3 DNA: TGTGCCAGCAGCTTGTGGGGCCAGGGAGAGACCCAGTACTTC.